This T cell receptor beta chain was captured by sequencing in a study of identical twins (dated by TCRdb to the mid-2010s). For the wider study: To test whether fetal clonotypes persist, this study deep-sequenced TCR alpha and beta repertoires from monozygotic twins, from unrelated adults of various ages, and from cord blood. Replicate twin experiments were performed at different times using different library preparation protocols to rule out contamination.

As to this clonotype: What antigen it recognizes has not been identified. Qualities for individual bases were not recorded, and no much larger clone is one base off.

Every donor was a healthy Caucasian. The twin cohort consisted of three pairs of female monozygotic twins, all aged roughly 18 to 29 years. Positive isolation kits from Invitrogen were used to isolate CD4+ and CD8+ T cell populations. The full study reports these points: Zero-insertion analyses could be partly confounded by invariant T cells such as MAIT and iNKT, though diverse VJ usage argued against such confounding for most clonotypes. Recombination models systematically underestimated out-of-frame TCR alpha sharing in monozygotic twins but agreed with sharing between unrelated individuals. The excess sharing between twins in beta out-of-frame sequences was weaker because fewer shared sequences reduced the signal-to-noise ratio. Abundant cord blood beta clonotypes carried fewer insertions; young adult naive repertoires showed a weaker similar trend, while memory repertoires showed none. Compared with coincidental sharing between unrelated individuals, an excess of low generation-probability sequences was observed among out-of-frame TCR alpha sequences shared between twins. Because the same donors could not be followed over many years, the conclusions depended on cross-sectional statistical analysis.

The protocol used for the library was 5' RACE. Reads for this sample came from an Illumina HiSeq 2000. Template switching added a universal primer binding site, and the final cDNA carried a unique molecular identifier that allowed TCR cDNA molecules to be counted accurately. First-strand cDNA for TCR alpha and beta chains was synthesized from specific primers in the conserved constant-segment region. To control for contamination, every cDNA library was double barcoded, receiving both a SMART-Mk sample barcode and Illumina barcodes. TruSeq adapter sequences along with Illumina sample barcodes were introduced in two successive PCR steps. Sequencing of the TCR alpha and beta cDNA libraries was done on the Illumina HiSeq platform using custom primers. From the authors' description of their analysis: MiGEC was used to process raw reads and extract unique molecular identifiers, and MiXCR was used to find CDR3 positions. Recombination models were inferred per individual with the repgenHMM and IGoR tools using an EM algorithm. Shared clonotype analysis was performed with the tcR package in R, normalizing sharing by the product of cloneset sizes. To study raw recombination free of thymic and clonal selection effects, out-of-frame nonproductive sequences were analyzed. Using fastp trimming at Q25 and MiXCR clonotype assembly, TCRdb reanalyzed the public sequencing data and kept in-frame beta chains. Here each entry gathers all rows of one CDR3 protein and keeps the most common genes and DNA. It is TCRdb's table, rather than the study itself, that gives the V and J calls and clone size. This sample lists fewer than 550,000 distinct CDR3 sequences; about 15% were detected once. Clones ranked in the top ten supply 0.44% of the sample.

V drops 6 bases and J drops 9 bases, leaving 21 bases in between. CDR1 is given as MRHNA and CDR2 as SNTAGT, both from the germline V gene. Including the terminal cysteine and phenylalanine, the CDR3 comprises 15 residues. The entry retains the CDR3 DNA only, 45 bases that are in frame from base 1. The data also belong to a second study, concerning yellow fever vaccine responses in identical twins. As the second study states: The T cell response to vaccination in identical twins was reported by the authors to appear partly convergent and partly personalized. In identical twins, the study followed T cell clones that responded to the vaccine with precision.

Sequencing used CD4+ T cells sorted from blood. The source of this sequence is a woman under 30 in good health. The chain links TRBV6-4 with TRBJ2-1, with no confidently assigned D gene. This receptor carries the CDR3 CASRPDAILGSEQFF. The DNA sequence follows: TGTGCCAGCAGACCGGACGCCATACTGGGTAGTGAGCAGTTCTTC.